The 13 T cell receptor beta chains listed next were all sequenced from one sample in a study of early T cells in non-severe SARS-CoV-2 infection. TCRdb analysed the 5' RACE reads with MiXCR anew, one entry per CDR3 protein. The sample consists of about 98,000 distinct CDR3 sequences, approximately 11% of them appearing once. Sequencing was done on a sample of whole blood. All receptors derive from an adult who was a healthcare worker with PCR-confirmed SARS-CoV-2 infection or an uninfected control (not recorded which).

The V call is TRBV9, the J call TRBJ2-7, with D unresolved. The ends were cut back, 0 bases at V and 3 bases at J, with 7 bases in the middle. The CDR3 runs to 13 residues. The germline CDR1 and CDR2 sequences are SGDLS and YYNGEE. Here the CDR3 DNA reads TGTGCCAGCAGCGTAGGGTTAGACTACGAGCAGTACTTC. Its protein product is CASSVGLDYEQYF.

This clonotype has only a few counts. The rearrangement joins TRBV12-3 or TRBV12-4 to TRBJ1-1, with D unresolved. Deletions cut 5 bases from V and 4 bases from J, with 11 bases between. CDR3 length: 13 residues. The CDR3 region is CASSPSWGTEAFF. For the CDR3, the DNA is TGTGCCAGCAGTCCCTCGTGGGGCACTGAAGCTTTCTTT.

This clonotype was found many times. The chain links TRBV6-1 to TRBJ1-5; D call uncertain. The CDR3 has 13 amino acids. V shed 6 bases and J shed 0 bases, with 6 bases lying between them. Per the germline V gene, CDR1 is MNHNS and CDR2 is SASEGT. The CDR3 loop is CASSGDSNQPQHF. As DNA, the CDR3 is TGTGCCAGCAGCGGGGATAGCAATCAGCCCCAGCATTTT.

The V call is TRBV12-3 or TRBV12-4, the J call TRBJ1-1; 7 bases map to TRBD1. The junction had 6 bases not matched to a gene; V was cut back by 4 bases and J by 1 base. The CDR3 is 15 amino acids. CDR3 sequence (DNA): TGTGCCAGCAGTTCACTTGCAGGGGGGAACACTGAAGCTTTCTTT. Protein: CASSSLAGGNTEAFF.

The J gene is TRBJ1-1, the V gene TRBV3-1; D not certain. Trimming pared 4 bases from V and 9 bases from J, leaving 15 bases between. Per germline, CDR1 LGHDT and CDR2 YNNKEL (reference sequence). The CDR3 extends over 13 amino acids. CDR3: CASSPSGGSQAFF. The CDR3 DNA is TGTGCCAGCAGCCCCTCCGGAGGCTCCCAAGCTTTCTTT.

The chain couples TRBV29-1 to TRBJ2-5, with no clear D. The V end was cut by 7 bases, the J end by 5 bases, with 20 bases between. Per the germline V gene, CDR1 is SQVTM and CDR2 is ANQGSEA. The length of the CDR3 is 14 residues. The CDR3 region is CSETPRAIGETQYF. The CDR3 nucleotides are TGCAGCGAAACACCTAGGGCGATCGGGGAGACCCAGTACTTC.

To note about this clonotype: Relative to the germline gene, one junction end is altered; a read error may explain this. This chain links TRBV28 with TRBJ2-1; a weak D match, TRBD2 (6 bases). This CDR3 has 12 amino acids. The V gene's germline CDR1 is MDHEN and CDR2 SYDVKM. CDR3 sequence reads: CASSFVLRDPVF. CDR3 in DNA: TGTGCCAGCAGTTTTGTGCTGCGGGATCCGGTCTTC.

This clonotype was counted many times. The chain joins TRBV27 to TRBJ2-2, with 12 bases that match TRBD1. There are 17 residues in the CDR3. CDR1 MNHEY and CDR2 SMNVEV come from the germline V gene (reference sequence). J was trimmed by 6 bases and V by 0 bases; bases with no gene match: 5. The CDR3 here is CASSLSGQGARAGELFF. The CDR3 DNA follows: TGTGCCAGCAGTTTATCGGGACAGGGGGCTCGGGCCGGGGAGCTGTTTTTT.

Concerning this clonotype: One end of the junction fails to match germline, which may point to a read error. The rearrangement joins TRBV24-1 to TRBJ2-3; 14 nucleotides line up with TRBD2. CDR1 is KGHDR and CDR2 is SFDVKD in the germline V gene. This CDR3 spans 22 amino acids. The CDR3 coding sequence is TGTGCCACCTGTGATTTAACCACGGGGACTAGCGGGAGCTCAGAACCCACAGATACGCAGTATTTT. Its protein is CATCDLTTGTSGSSEPTDTQYF.

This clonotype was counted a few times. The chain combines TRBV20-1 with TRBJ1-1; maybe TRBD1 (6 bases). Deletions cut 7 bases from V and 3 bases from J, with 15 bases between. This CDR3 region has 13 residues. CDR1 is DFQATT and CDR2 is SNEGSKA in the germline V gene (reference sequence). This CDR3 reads CSGGRGTHTEAFF. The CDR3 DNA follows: TGCAGTGGGGGCAGGGGCACTCACACTGAAGCTTTCTTT.

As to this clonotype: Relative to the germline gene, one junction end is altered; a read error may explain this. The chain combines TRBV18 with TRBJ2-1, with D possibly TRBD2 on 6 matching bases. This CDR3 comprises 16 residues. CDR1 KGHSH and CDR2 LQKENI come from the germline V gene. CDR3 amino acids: CASSPPGRRVYNEQFF. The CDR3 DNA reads TGTGCCAGCTCCCCACCGGGACGGAGGGTCTACAATGAGCAGTTCTTC.

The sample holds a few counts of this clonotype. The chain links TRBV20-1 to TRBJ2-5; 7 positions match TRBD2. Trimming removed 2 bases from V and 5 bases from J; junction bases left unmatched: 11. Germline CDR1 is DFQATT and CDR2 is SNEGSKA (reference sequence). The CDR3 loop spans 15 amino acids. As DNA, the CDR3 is TGCAGTGCTAGACCCCTGAGGCTAGCGGAGGAGACCCAGTACTTC. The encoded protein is CSARPLRLAEETQYF.

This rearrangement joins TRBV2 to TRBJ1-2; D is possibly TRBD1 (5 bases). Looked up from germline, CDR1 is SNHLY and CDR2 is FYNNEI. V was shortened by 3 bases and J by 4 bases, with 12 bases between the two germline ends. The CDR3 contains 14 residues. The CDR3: CASSETADPYGYTF. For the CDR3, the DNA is TGTGCCAGCAGTGAGACAGCTGATCCCTATGGCTACACCTTC.